One sample yielded the 25 T cell receptor beta chains listed below, sequenced in a study of graft-versus-host responses after intestinal transplantation. The data were produced by immunoSEQ multiplex PCR, yet TCRdb's version contains in-frame clones alone and is incomplete. The sample has about 57,000 clones, over 85% seen once. Sequenced here: PBMCs, sampled 26 days after transplant. All receptors derive from a human patient who received an intestinal transplant, so some T cells may come from the graft donor.

The chain is built from TRBV13 and TRBJ1-1; no clear D gene. Trimming removed 4 bases at V and 3 bases at J, with 6 bases between. CDR3 length equals 12 residues. Germline lookup yields CDR1 PRHDT and CDR2 FYEKMQ (reference sequence). The CDR3 sequence is CASSYRDTEAFF. DNA of the CDR3: TGTGCCAGCAGCTACCGGGACACTGAAGCTTTCTTT.

V is TRBV7-2 and J is TRBJ1-5, with 10 bases that match TRBD1. V was pared by 4 bases and J by 1 base, with 7 bases of the junction left unmatched. The CDR3 has 17 amino acids. Looked up from germline, CDR1 is SGHTA and CDR2 is FQGNSA. The CDR3 region has the DNA TGTGCCAGCAGCTGGAGGACAGGGGGTAGGAGCAATCAGCCCCAGCATTTT. Residues: CASSWRTGGRSNQPQHF.

Points on this clone: This same CDR3 is encoded by further DNA sequences in the sample. V gene TRBV4-1 combines with J gene TRBJ1-2; 9 bases are a match to TRBD1. The V segment lost 1 base and the J segment 1 base; nucleotides outside the gene matches: 1. CDR1 and CDR2 from the germline V gene are MGHRA and YSYEKL. The CDR3 loop spans 15 amino acids. Here the CDR3 DNA reads TGCGCCAGCAGCCAAGGGGACAGGGATAACTATGGCTACACCTTC. It encodes CASSQGDRDNYGYTF.

This clone was recorded once. The J gene is TRBJ2-5, the V gene TRBV6-5; tentatively, D is TRBD1 (6 bases). V gave up 2 bases and J gave up 3 bases, with 10 bases separating them. CDR1 and CDR2 (germline): MNHEY, SVGAGI. The CDR3 is 14 amino acids. For the CDR3, the DNA is TGTGCCAGCAGTTACGTGCAGGGGAAAGAGACCCAGTACTTC. Protein: CASSYVQGKETQYF.

With respect to this clone: The same CDR3 is also encoded by other DNA sequences in this sample. The CDR3 region has the DNA TGTGCCAGCAGTTTATCAGGACAGGGGGGGACCTACGAGCAGTACTTC. Translation: CASSLSGQGGTYEQYF. V gene TRBV27 combines with J gene TRBJ2-7; 10 bases map to TRBD1. The CDR3 loop spans 16 amino acids. The J segment lost 2 bases and the V segment lost 0 bases, leaving 4 bases of the junction unmatched. Per the germline V gene, CDR1 is MNHEY and CDR2 is SMNVEV (reference sequence).

This rearrangement joins TRBV7-8 to TRBJ2-5; a weak D match, TRBD2 (7 bases). The CDR3 is 13 residues long. CDR1 is SGHVS and CDR2 is FQNEAQ in the germline V gene. Between the trimmed V and J ends, which lost 5 bases and 5 bases, there was a span of 12 bases. CDR3 sequence reads: CASSAGEGETQYF. The CDR3 region has the DNA TGTGCCAGCAGCGCAGGGGAGGGGGAGACCCAGTACTTC.

The count of this clone is one. The V gene is TRBV28, the J gene TRBJ1-2; 10 positions agree with TRBD1. CDR3 length: 17 residues. V was clipped by 8 bases and J by 3 bases; unmatched bases: 15. Germline V CDR1 and CDR2: MDHEN, SYDVKM. The CDR3 reads CASSRPIRDRGYYGYTF. CDR3 bases: TGTGCCAGCTCCAGGCCAATCCGGGACAGGGGTTACTATGGCTACACCTTC.

The chain employs TRBV6-5 and TRBJ1-6; D unclear. Trimming cost V 3 bases and J 3 bases, with 9 bases left between them. The germline V gene encodes CDR1 MNHEY and CDR2 SVGAGI. The CDR3 sequence is 15 residues long. CDR3 protein: CASSYGENYNSPLHF. The CDR3 coding sequence is TGTGCCAGCAGTTATGGAGAAAACTATAATTCACCCCTCCACTTT.

The V gene is TRBV28, the J gene TRBJ2-5, with TRBD2 as a possible D gene (5 bases). The J call may not be correct, given that the DNA end is closer to TRBJ2-7. The CDR3 loop spans 12 amino acids. Germline-derived CDR1 and CDR2 are MDHEN and SYDVKM. CDR3 residues: CASRAAGYEQYF. The DNA of the CDR3 is TGTGCCAGCAGAGCGGCTGGCTACGAGCAGTACTTC.

Only one count was recorded for this clone. The genes are TRBV7-2 and TRBJ1-5, with 9 nucleotides matching TRBD1. V shed 0 bases, J shed 6 bases, and the junction held 6 bases outside the gene matches. This CDR3 is built from 16 residues. Germline V gives CDR1 SGHTA, CDR2 FQGNSA. In DNA form, the CDR3 reads TGTGCCAGCAGCTTAGCGGGACAGGGCGTATTTCAGCCCCAGCATTTT. Protein: CASSLAGQGVFQPQHF.

The chain couples TRBV7-3 to TRBJ2-3; tentatively, D is TRBD1 (5 bases). Germline CDR1 and CDR2: SGHTA and FQGTGA. Deletions cut 2 bases from V and 3 bases from J, with 12 bases between. The CDR3 contains 15 residues. This CDR3 is CASSLSGMETDTQYF. CDR3 nucleotide sequence: TGTGCCAGCAGCTTATCAGGGATGGAGACAGATACGCAGTATTTT.

This chain uses TRBV20-1 with TRBJ2-3; D ambiguous. This CDR3 region has 11 residues. Trimming shortened V by 5 bases and J by 5 bases, and 8 bases separated the two germline ends. Germline values: CDR1 DFQATT, CDR2 SNEGSKA (reference sequence). The CDR3 bases are TGCAGTGCTCCCAGAGGAGATACGCAGTATTTT. Translating it yields CSAPRGDTQYF.

The chain links TRBV9 to TRBJ2-1; 14 nucleotides match TRBD2. Germline V gene sequence: CDR1 SGDLS, CDR2 YYNGEE. This CDR3 has 19 residues. V lost 3 bases, J lost 3 bases, and 11 bases stayed unmatched. CDR3 loop: CASSAPTSGGADRYNEQFF. The DNA for the CDR3 is TGTGCCAGCAGCGCCCCGACTAGCGGGGGGGCCGACCGCTACAATGAGCAGTTCTTC.

The chain links TRBV28 to TRBJ1-4; 7 bases are shared with TRBD1. Germline V CDR1 and CDR2: MDHEN, SYDVKM. The ends lost 2 bases at V and 12 bases at J; junction bases unmatched: 9. This CDR3 is 14 amino acids long. CDR3 protein: CASSLDRDGTELFF. In DNA, the CDR3 is TGTGCCAGCAGTTTAGACAGGGACGGCACTGAACTGTTTTTT.

V and J are TRBV29-1 and TRBJ2-1, with D possibly being TRBD1 (6 bases). The V and J ends lost 0 bases and 9 bases respectively, with 15 bases between them. Germline CDR1 reads SQVTM; CDR2 reads ANQGSEA. The CDR3 contains 14 residues. CDR3 sequence reads: CSVEDGAGEGEQFF. The CDR3, as DNA: TGCAGCGTTGAAGATGGGGCAGGGGAAGGTGAGCAGTTCTTC.

The chain is built from TRBV15 and TRBJ2-5; 7 bases fit TRBD1. V gave up 5 bases and J gave up 5 bases; unmatched junction bases: 14. The germline CDR1 and CDR2 sequences are LNHNV and YYDKDF (reference sequence). This CDR3 is 16 amino acids long. Here the CDR3 reads CATSGPVTGARETQYF. The CDR3 region has the DNA TGTGCCACCAGCGGCCCGGTCACAGGGGCTAGGGAGACCCAGTACTTC. The whole variable domain, filled in from reference TRBV15 and TRBJ2-5, reads DAMVIQNPRYQVTQFGKPVTLSCSQTLNHNVMYWYQQKSSQAPKLLFHYYDKDFNNEADTPDNFQSRRPNTSFCFLDIRSPGLGDTAMYLCATSGPVTGARETQYFGPGTRLLVL.

The gene calls are TRBV7-6 and TRBJ2-7, with TRBD2 as a possible D gene (6 bases). V lost 5 bases and J 1 base, leaving 12 bases between the germline ends. Per the germline V gene, CDR1 is SGHVS and CDR2 is FNYEAQ. The CDR3 is 14 residues long. The CDR3 nucleotides are TGTGCCAGCAGCCAGGACTACGGGTCCTACGAGCAGTACTTC. It yields the protein CASSQDYGSYEQYF.

The rearrangement uses TRBV9 and TRBJ2-5; possibly TRBD1 for D (5 bases). This CDR3 is built from 14 residues. The germline gives CDR1 SGDLS, CDR2 YYNGEE. Trimming shortened V by 0 bases and J by 3 bases, and 9 bases separated the two germline ends. CDR3 loop: CASSVGAGKETQYF. CDR3 in DNA: TGTGCCAGCAGCGTAGGGGCAGGGAAAGAGACCCAGTACTTC.

The chain uses TRBV5-4 and TRBJ2-1, with 8 bases that match TRBD2. CDR3 length equals 16 residues. V trimming: 5 bases; J trimming: 4 bases; junction bases outside the gene matches: 11. Germline V gene lookup returns CDR1 SGHNT and CDR2 YYREEE (reference sequence). As DNA, the CDR3 is TGTGCCAGCAGACGGGGGGGGGACCTCTTATACAATGAGCAGTTCTTC. Encoded protein: CASRRGGDLLYNEQFF.

For this clone: One end of the junction does not line up with germline, which may come from a read error. V and J are TRBV10-3 and TRBJ2-1, with TRBD2 identical over 8 bases. Germline V gene lookup returns CDR1 ENHRY and CDR2 SYGVKD. The CDR3 has 16 amino acids. The CDR3 DNA is TGTGCCATCAGGGAGTCAGAGCCGGGAGGGGACAATGAGCAGTTCTTC. This translates into CAIRESEPGGDNEQFF.

The V call is TRBV27, the J call TRBJ2-7, with a tentative D call TRBD1 (6 bases). The CDR3 loop spans 14 amino acids. The germline V gene has CDR1 MNHEY and CDR2 SMNVEV (reference sequence). Deletions cut 4 bases from V and 6 bases from J, with 16 bases between. The CDR3 region is CASSSNRELAEQYF. In DNA, the CDR3 is TGTGCCAGCAGTTCCAACAGGGAGTTAGCCGAGCAGTACTTC.

This sequence joins TRBV2 and TRBJ2-3, with TRBD2 identical over 11 bases. Trimming at V came to 6 bases and at J to 9 bases, leaving 5 bases not matched to a gene. Germline assignment: CDR1 SNHLY and CDR2 FYNNEI. CDR3 size: 13 residues. Written as DNA, the CDR3 is TGTGCCAGCAGCGCGACTAGCGGGATAACGCAGTATTTT. Encoded protein: CASSATSGITQYF.

The J gene is TRBJ1-1, the V gene TRBV6-5; the D gene is possibly TRBD1 (5 bases). V was clipped by 4 bases and J by 1 base, with 10 bases between them. This CDR3 is 14 amino acids long. The germline gives CDR1 MNHEY, CDR2 SVGAGI. CDR3 bases: TGTGCCAGCAGTTTCGGCCAGGGGAACACTGAAGCTTTCTTT. Encoded protein: CASSFGQGNTEAFF.

The chain carries TRBV7-6 and TRBJ1-2; 9 bases agree with TRBD1. V gave up 2 bases and J gave up 6 bases; unmatched junction bases: 7. This CDR3 spans 15 amino acids. From germline, CDR1 is SGHVS and CDR2 FNYEAQ. Here the CDR3 reads CASSLYPGQGDGYTF. The CDR3, as DNA: TGTGCCAGCAGCTTATATCCGGGACAGGGCGATGGCTACACCTTC.

The genes are TRBV6-1 and TRBJ2-7; no clear D. V lost 4 bases and J lost 1, with 11 bases in between. The germline CDR1 and CDR2 sequences are MNHNS and SASEGT. The CDR3 spans 14 residues. CDR3 residues: CASSALEDSYEQYV. The CDR3, as DNA: TGTGCCAGCAGTGCTCTTGAGGATTCCTACGAGCAGTACGTC.